The clone carrying this T cell receptor (beta chain) was counted a single time. CDR3 length: 15 amino acids. Trimming shortened V by 1 base and J by 10 bases, and 19 bases separated the two germline ends. CDR1 LGHNA and CDR2 YSLEER come from the germline V gene. This sample stems from a study of cytotoxic CD8 clonotypes in ibrutinib-treated CLL. Repertoires were generated with immunoSEQ multiplex PCR, while TCRdb's copy carries only in-frame clones and drops some. The sample shows tens of thousands of clones, roughly 70% of them seen only once. This sequence joins TRBV4-3 and TRBJ1-1; possibly TRBD1 for D (5 bases). This sequence was found in a human donor with chronic lymphocytic leukemia. This specimen consisted of PBMCs, obtained after 12 months of ibrutinib treatment. The CDR3, as DNA: TGCGCCAGCAGCCAAGGGTCGGGGCCCGCTTTTGGAGCTTTCTTT. Encoded protein: CASSQGSGPAFGAFF.